A selection of T cell receptor beta chains follows, all from one sample in a study of PD-L1 blockade in urothelial cancer. Sequencing used immunoSEQ multiplex PCR; TCRdb keeps in-frame clones, though not all of them. The table shows fewer than 65,000 clones, with under 90% occurring only once. The source material was PBMCs, sampled around atezolizumab (anti-PD-L1) treatment. The receptor set was obtained from a man in his 70s with urothelial cancer. CDR3s include the opening cysteine and the closing phenylalanine or tryptophan. A D gene is named only where the DNA matches it firmly. Only part of the rows carry a size: once, few, many, or a class if the clone is expanded.

V	length	D	J	size	DNA	CDR3
TRBV6-1	11	-	TRBJ1-2	-	TGTGCCAGCACACATCTTTATGGCTACACCTTC	CASTHLYGYTF
TRBV7-8	16	TRBD2	TRBJ2-1	-	TGTGCCAGCAGCGAATCCGGGACTAGAATCTCCGAAGAGCAGTTCTTC	CASSESGTRISEEQFF
TRBV6-6	14	-	TRBJ2-1	-	TGTGCCAGCACCGAAGGGGGGGGCTCGTTTGAGCAGTTCTTC	CASTEGGGSFEQFF
TRBV5-1	15	TRBD2	TRBJ2-3	-	TGCGCCAGCAGCTTGGGTAGCGGGGGCACAGATACGCAGTATTTT	CASSLGSGGTDTQYF
TRBV7-2	15	TRBD1	TRBJ2-1	-	TGTGCCAGCAGCTCCGACAGGGGATCCTACAATGAGCAGTTCTTC	CASSSDRGSYNEQFF
TRBV28	14	TRBD1	TRBJ1-1	-	TGTGTCGTCAGTCAAGGGGGCGCAAGGACTGAAGCTTTCTTT	CVVSQGGARTEAFF
TRBV19	14	-	TRBJ1-2	few	TGTGCCACTAGACCTAGGGGAGGGAACTATGGCTACACCTTC	CATRPRGGNYGYTF
TRBV6-5	12	-	TRBJ1-2	-	TGTGCCAGCACGGGGAATAACTATGGCTACACCTTC	CASTGNNYGYTF
TRBV2	16	-	TRBJ2-2	-	TGTGCCAGCAGTGTATCGGGGGGCCGCAACACCGGGGAGCTGTTTTTT	CASSVSGGRNTGELFF
TRBV27	15	-	TRBJ1-1	-	TGTGCCAGCAGTTTAATGACACCCTTAAACACTGAAGCTTTCTTT	CASSLMTPLNTEAFF
TRBV9	16	-	TRBJ2-5	-	TGTGCCAGCAGCCCAGCTAGAAGCAGGGGAGTGGAGACCCAGTACTTC	CASSPARSRGVETQYF
TRBV6-6	14	TRBD1	TRBJ2-2	-	TGTGCCAGCAGATCCGGGACAGTTACCGGGGAGCTGTTTTTT	CASRSGTVTGELFF
TRBV4-2	14	TRBD2	TRBJ2-5	-	TGTGCCAGCAGCTCACTAGCGGGAGAACAGACCCAGTACTTC	CASSSLAGEQTQYF
TRBV7-2	12	-	TRBJ1-2	once	TGTGCCAGCAGCTTGGAGACAGTCGGCTACACCTTC	CASSLETVGYTF
TRBV5-6	17	TRBD1	TRBJ2-5	-	TGTGCCAGCAGCTGGACCCTAGCAGGGGGTATGGGAGAGACCCAGTACTTC	CASSWTLAGGMGETQYF
TRBV28	16	TRBD2	TRBJ2-1	-	TGTGCCAGCCACCGATCTAGCGGGAGTAGTGTGGGTGAGCAGTTCTTC	CASHRSSGSSVGEQFF
TRBV6-5	13	-	TRBJ2-7	once	TGTGCCAGCAGCCAAGGACAGACCTACGAGCAGTACTTC	CASSQGQTYEQYF
TRBV4-1	13	-	TRBJ1-6	-	TGCGCCAGCAGCCCTAGAGATAATTCACCCCTCCACTTT	CASSPRDNSPLHF
TRBV5-8	18	-	TRBJ1-5	-	TGTGCCAGCAGCCCCACGGGTAGCTCCGGGTATAGCAATCAGCCCCAGCATTTT	CASSPTGSSGYSNQPQHF
TRBV20-1	11	-	TRBJ2-3	-	TGCAGTGCAGGGGGGGAAGATACGCAGTATTTT	CSAGGEDTQYF
TRBV5-4	11	-	TRBJ1-2	-	TGTGCCAGCAGCTTTCAAAATGGCTACACCTTC	CASSFQNGYTF
TRBV5-5	13	-	TRBJ1-2	-	TGTGCCAGCAGCTTGACCCCAGGGGCCGGCTACACCTTC	CASSLTPGAGYTF
TRBV28	11	-	TRBJ2-5	-	TGTGCCAGCAGTTTGGAGGAGACCCAGTACTTC	CASSLEETQYF
TRBV7-6	14	-	TRBJ2-2	-	TGTGCCAGCAGCTTAGCCGTAGAGGCCGGGGAGCTGTTTTTT	CASSLAVEAGELFF
TRBV5-6	12	-	TRBJ2-5	-	TGTGCCAGCAGCCTAGGCGTGGAGACCCAGTACTTC	CASSLGVETQYF
TRBV4-3	15	TRBD1	TRBJ1-3	-	TGCGCCAGCAGCCGCCTAACAGGGGGAGAAAACACCATATATTTT	CASSRLTGGENTIYF
TRBV5-4	15	TRBD1	TRBJ2-7	-	TGTGCCAGCAGCACTACAGGGGGCGGCTCCTACGAGCAGTACTTC	CASSTTGGGSYEQYF
TRBV4-3	18	-	TRBJ2-5	-	TGCGCCAGCAGCCAAGATAGGGGGCGGGGGGATCTCCAAGAGACCCAGTACTTC	CASSQDRGRGDLQETQYF
TRBV4-3	16	-	TRBJ2-3	-	TGCGCCAGCAGCCAAGTAAGCCAGGGAAAGGCAGATACGCAGTATTTT	CASSQVSQGKADTQYF
TRBV5-6	16	TRBD2	TRBJ2-5	-	TGTGCCAGCAGCCCCGGGGGGGCTCGAGGGCGGGGGACCCAGTACTTC	CASSPGGARGRGTQYF
TRBV7-2	14	-	TRBJ2-4	-	TGTGCCAGCAGCTTCATGGACAACAAAAACATTCAGTACTTC	CASSFMDNKNIQYF
TRBV15	14	-	TRBJ1-3	once	TGTGCCACCAGCAGAGAACAGGGAGGAAACACCATATATTTT	CATSREQGGNTIYF
TRBV29-1	13	-	TRBJ2-1	-	TGCAGCGTTGAATTCGCCAGGGGATTTGAGCAGTTCTTC	CSVEFARGFEQFF
TRBV28	18	-	TRBJ2-6	-	TGTGCCAGCAGTTCACTTGACAGAGTGGGCCCTCTGGCCAACGTCCTGACTTTC	CASSSLDRVGPLANVLTF
TRBV30	13	-	TRBJ1-1	once	TGTGCCTGGAGTCATACAGTGAACACTGAAGCTTTCTTT	CAWSHTVNTEAFF